This passage covers 8 T cell receptor beta chains from one sample sequenced in a study of a mutant IDH1 vaccine in newly diagnosed glioma. The antigens for these receptors are not known. Specified time point: week 35, safety follow-up. Each dose delivered 300 ug of mutant IDH1 20-mer peptide subcutaneously with imiquimod. Libraries were prepared by immunoSEQ multiplex PCR; TCRdb keeps only in-frame clonotypes and omits some of them. The repertoire includes about 32,000 clones, around 80% of them detected once, and approximately 10% sits in the top ten. The sample in question was PBMCs, obtained from a glioma patient whose treatment included an IDH1 peptide vaccine. All receptors derive from a woman in her thirties or forties with glioma.

The chain recombines TRBV30 with TRBJ2-1; no reliable D call. The V end was cut by 2 bases, the J end by 7 bases, with 15 bases between. The germline V gene encodes CDR1 GTSNPN and CDR2 SVGIG (reference sequence). This CDR3 is built from 14 residues. CDR3 nucleotide sequence: TGTGCCTGGAGTCCCTACCCGACCGGTAATGAGCAGTTCTTC. The encoded protein is CAWSPYPTGNEQFF.

The chain uses TRBV6-1 and TRBJ2-1; 14 bases agree with TRBD2. The V gene's germline CDR1 is MNHNS and CDR2 SASEGT. Losses at the gene ends were 4 bases for V and 8 bases for J; bases not matched to a gene: 4. The CDR3 runs 15 residues. The CDR3 loop reads CASSGGLAGAYEQFF. The CDR3 bases are TGTGCCAGCAGTGGGGGACTAGCGGGGGCTTATGAGCAGTTCTTC.

The CDR3: CASSLARDRGYTF. The CDR3 region has the DNA TGTGCCAGCAGCTTGGCCCGCGACCGTGGCTACACCTTC. The chain is built from TRBV5-6 and TRBJ1-2; D is undetermined. This CDR3 is built from 13 residues. The germline gives CDR1 SGHDT, CDR2 YYEEEE. V was trimmed by 0 bases and J by 7 bases, leaving 10 bases between them.

V usage is TRBV19 and J usage is TRBJ1-5; D remains unclear. The V gene lost 3 bases and the J gene lost 9 bases, with 12 bases spanning the gap. This CDR3 spans 13 amino acids. The germline V gene has CDR1 LNHDA and CDR2 SQIVND (reference sequence). This CDR3 is CASSIAGWGPQHF. CDR3 nucleotides: TGTGCCAGTAGTATCGCCGGGTGGGGGCCCCAGCATTTT.

The V and J genes are TRBV28 and TRBJ1-5; TRBD1 matches at 9 bases. Germline V CDR1 and CDR2: MDHEN, SYDVKM. V lost 8 bases, J lost 3 bases, and 8 bases stayed unmatched. The CDR3 is 15 residues long. In nucleotides, the CDR3 is TGTGCCAGCGTGAGGACAGGGGCAACCAATCAGCCCCAGCATTTT. It yields the protein CASVRTGATNQPQHF.

The chain uses TRBV30 and TRBJ1-2; 12 bases are a match to TRBD1. Trimming removed 8 bases from V and 6 bases from J; junction bases left unmatched: 10. The CDR3 runs 14 residues. Germline CDR1 and CDR2: GTSNPN and SVGIG (reference sequence). The DNA for the CDR3 is TGTGCCGCGGCGGGACAGGGGGCTCTCGATGGCTACACCTTC. Translating gives CAAAGQGALDGYTF.

V usage is TRBV5-4 and J usage is TRBJ1-6, with D hard to call. Germline V gene data show CDR1 as SGHNT and CDR2 as YYREEE (reference sequence). The length of the CDR3 is 16 residues. V was pared by 2 bases and J by 8 bases, with 17 bases between. The CDR3 protein is CASSLGIPEEDSPLHF. DNA of the CDR3: TGTGCCAGCAGCTTAGGCATCCCAGAGGAGGATTCACCCCTCCACTTT. The full variable domain, with the rest looked up from reference TRBV5-4 and TRBJ1-6, is ETGVTQSPTHLIKTRGQQVTLRCSSQSGHNTVSWYQQALGQGPQFIFQYYREEENGRGNFPPRFSGLQFPNYSSELNVNALELDDSALYLCASSLGIPEEDSPLHFGNGTRLTVT.

The gene calls are TRBV5-6 and TRBJ1-4, with TRBD1 as a possible D gene (6 bases). The germline gives CDR1 SGHDT, CDR2 YYEEEE. V lost 1 base, J lost 8 bases, and 12 bases lay in between. This CDR3 region has 14 residues. The CDR3 here is CASSLSGQGEKLFF. The CDR3 nucleotides read TGTGCCAGCAGCTTGTCAGGGCAGGGGGAAAAACTGTTTTTT. Looking up the rest from reference TRBV5-6 and TRBJ1-4 gives the full variable domain: DAGVTQSPTHLIKTRGQQVTLRCSPKSGHDTVSWYQQALGQGPQFIFQYYEEEERQRGNFPDRFSGHQFPNYSSELNVNALLLGDSALYLCASSLSGQGEKLFFGSGTQLSVL.